Listed here are 14 T cell receptor beta chains from one sample, sequenced in a study of OX40 agonist ivuxolimab in advanced cancers. Library construction relied on the immunoSEQ multiplex PCR assay. The immuneACCESS repertoire file appears here via TCRdb, limited to in-frame rearrangements. These files lack a portion of the clones; in checked studies, under half of the deficit traces to unresolved V genes, and the cause of the others is not known. The sample includes more than 75,000 clones, with less than 85% observed a single time. Around 5.5% of the sample comes from the top ten. The sequencing here drew on CD4+ or CD8+ T cells sorted from blood, taken in a trial of the OX40 agonist ivuxolimab. All receptors come from an adult with an advanced solid tumor such as melanoma, head and neck, liver or kidney cancer.

This chain uses TRBV18 with TRBJ2-7; 9 bases fit TRBD2. The CDR3 is made up of 14 amino acids. V shed 3 bases and J 5 bases; nucleotides not matched to a gene: 5. Germline V lookup: CDR1 KGHSH, CDR2 LQKENI. As DNA, the CDR3 is TGTGCCAGCTCACCGTACGCGGGAGGGGACGAGCAGTACTTC. Translated: CASSPYAGGDEQYF.

The CDR3 spells CASSSGQGARYSNQPQHF. DNA of the CDR3: TGTGCCAGCAGTTCCGGACAGGGGGCGAGGTATAGCAATCAGCCCCAGCATTTT. This rearrangement joins TRBV27 to TRBJ1-5; 11 bases are shared with TRBD1. Trimming took 4 bases from V and 0 from J; bases not matched to a gene: 8. CDR3 length: 18 amino acids. CDR1 MNHEY and CDR2 SMNVEV come from the germline V gene (reference sequence).

This clone is a singleton in its sample. The chain uses TRBV11-2 and TRBJ2-5, with D unclear. The CDR3 runs to 16 residues. V dropped 3 bases and J dropped 7 bases, with 21 bases sitting between them. The germline CDR1 and CDR2 sequences are SGHAT and FQNNGV. In DNA, the CDR3 is TGTGCCAGCAGCTTGCAAAGGACGGGTCTAGGTGGGACCCAGTACTTC. Protein sequence: CASSLQRTGLGGTQYF.

This chain connects TRBV20-1 to TRBJ2-7; D is ambiguous. V was shortened by 4 bases and J by 7 bases, with 11 bases between the two germline ends. Per the germline V gene, CDR1 is DFQATT and CDR2 is SNEGSKA (reference sequence). The CDR3 is made up of 11 amino acids. The CDR3 sequence is CSANEAVEQYF. CDR3 DNA: TGCAGTGCTAATGAGGCGGTTGAGCAGTACTTC.

This chain uses TRBV9 with TRBJ2-5, with D perhaps assigned TRBD1 or TRBD2 (5 bases each). Germline CDR1 is SGDLS and CDR2 is YYNGEE. This CDR3 is 14 amino acids long. V was pared by 0 bases and J by 5 bases, with 11 bases between. The CDR3: CASSVEGTRETQYF. The CDR3 DNA is TGTGCCAGCAGCGTAGAGGGGACCCGGGAGACCCAGTACTTC.

The J gene is TRBJ1-1, the V gene TRBV18; no reliable D call. Germline-derived CDR1 and CDR2 are KGHSH and LQKENI. With 3 bases removed from V and 7 bases from J, the gap between germline ends came to 12 bases. The CDR3 loop spans 13 amino acids. CDR3: CASSPEQSLEAFF. The CDR3 nucleotides are TGTGCCAGCTCACCGGAACAGAGCCTTGAAGCTTTCTTT. The entire variable domain, with the rest obtained from reference TRBV18 and TRBJ1-1, is as follows: NAGVMQNPRHLVRRRGQEARLRCSPMKGHSHVYWYRQLPEEGLKFMVYLQKENIIDESGMPKERFSAEFPKEGPSILRIQQVVRGDSAAYFCASSPEQSLEAFFGQGTRLTVV.

This clone was seen once. V usage is TRBV30 and J usage is TRBJ1-1, with D possibly matching TRBD1 (5 bases). From germline, CDR1 is GTSNPN and CDR2 SVGIG (reference sequence). Trimming shortened V by 3 bases and J by 0 bases, and 11 bases separated the two germline ends. The CDR3 consists of 14 residues. The CDR3 region has the DNA TGTGCCTGGAGGAAGGGACCCTTGAACACTGAAGCTTTCTTT. Its translation is CAWRKGPLNTEAFF.

The chain links TRBV5-1 to TRBJ1-1, with D possibly being TRBD1 (6 bases). The germline V gene has CDR1 SGHRS and CDR2 YFSETQ. The CDR3 is 13 amino acids. V was cut by 3 bases and J by 5 bases, with 11 bases left in between. CDR3: CASSWGGPTEAFF. The CDR3 nucleotides read TGCGCCAGCAGCTGGGGGGGCCCGACTGAAGCTTTCTTT.

The CDR3 region is CASEMNTEAFF. The CDR3 DNA reads as TGTGCCAGCGAGATGAACACTGAAGCTTTCTTT. The rearrangement links TRBV6-1 to TRBJ1-1; the D is unclear. The CDR3 covers 11 residues. Germline-derived CDR1 and CDR2 are MNHNS and SASEGT. Trimming shortened V by 8 bases and J by 0 bases, and 4 bases separated the two germline ends.

This clone was observed a few times. The V gene is TRBV5-1, the J gene TRBJ2-1, with 9 bases identical to TRBD2. This CDR3 is built from 16 residues. Losses at the gene ends were 0 bases for V and 4 bases for J; bases not matched to a gene: 5. CDR1 and CDR2 from the germline V gene are SGHRS and YFSETQ. CDR3 residues: CASSLGMTSGYNEQFF. DNA for the CDR3: TGCGCCAGCAGCTTGGGGATGACTAGCGGATACAATGAGCAGTTCTTC. Full variable domain (rest looked up from reference TRBV5-1 and TRBJ2-1): KAGVTQTPRYLIKTRGQQVTLSCSPISGHRSVSWYQQTPGQGLQFLFEYFSETQRNKGNFPGRFSGRQFSNSRSEMNVSTLELGDSALYLCASSLGMTSGYNEQFFGPGTRLTVL.

This clone was seen many times. This sequence joins TRBV2 and TRBJ1-1; 8 bases are a match to TRBD1. Losses at the gene ends were 6 bases for V and 5 bases for J; bases not matched to a gene: 8. CDR3 size: 14 residues. CDR1 and CDR2 (germline): SNHLY, FYNNEI. The CDR3 region is CASRVGQGGTEAFF. CDR3 in DNA: TGTGCCAGCAGGGTTGGACAGGGAGGTACTGAAGCTTTCTTT. Filled out from reference TRBV2 and TRBJ1-1, the complete variable domain reads EPEVTQTPSHQVTQMGQEVILRCVPISNHLYFYWYRQILGQKVEFLVSFYNNEISEKSEIFDDQFSVERPDGSNFTLKIRSTKLEDSAMYFCASRVGQGGTEAFFGQGTRLTVV.

This clone was seen a single time. This chain uses TRBV19 with TRBJ1-4, with D perhaps matching TRBD1 (5 bases). The CDR3 loop spans 15 amino acids. Per the germline V gene, CDR1 is LNHDA and CDR2 is SQIVND (reference sequence). Trimming stripped 7 bases from V and 6 bases from J, with 18 bases between. The CDR3 is CASNQGFQRYEKLFF. In nucleotides, the CDR3 is TGTGCCAGTAACCAGGGTTTCCAACGATATGAAAAACTGTTTTTT.

The chain recombines TRBV11-2 with TRBJ2-1, with 11 bases identical to TRBD2. This CDR3 comprises 16 residues. Germline lookup yields CDR1 SGHAT and CDR2 FQNNGV. V was pared by 1 base and J by 7 bases, with 6 bases of the junction left unmatched. CDR3: CASSLGPSGRMNEQFF. The CDR3 DNA follows: TGTGCCAGCAGCTTAGGTCCTAGCGGGAGGATGAATGAGCAGTTCTTC.

The gene calls are TRBV5-1 and TRBJ1-2; D is possibly TRBD1 (5 bases). Trimming took off 4 bases at V and 8 bases at J, with 15 bases between the two ends. The germline V gene encodes CDR1 SGHRS and CDR2 YFSETQ. CDR3 size: 13 residues. Written as DNA, the CDR3 is TGCGCCAGCAGCACTGGACGGGACTGGGGCTACACCTTC. It is translated as CASSTGRDWGYTF.